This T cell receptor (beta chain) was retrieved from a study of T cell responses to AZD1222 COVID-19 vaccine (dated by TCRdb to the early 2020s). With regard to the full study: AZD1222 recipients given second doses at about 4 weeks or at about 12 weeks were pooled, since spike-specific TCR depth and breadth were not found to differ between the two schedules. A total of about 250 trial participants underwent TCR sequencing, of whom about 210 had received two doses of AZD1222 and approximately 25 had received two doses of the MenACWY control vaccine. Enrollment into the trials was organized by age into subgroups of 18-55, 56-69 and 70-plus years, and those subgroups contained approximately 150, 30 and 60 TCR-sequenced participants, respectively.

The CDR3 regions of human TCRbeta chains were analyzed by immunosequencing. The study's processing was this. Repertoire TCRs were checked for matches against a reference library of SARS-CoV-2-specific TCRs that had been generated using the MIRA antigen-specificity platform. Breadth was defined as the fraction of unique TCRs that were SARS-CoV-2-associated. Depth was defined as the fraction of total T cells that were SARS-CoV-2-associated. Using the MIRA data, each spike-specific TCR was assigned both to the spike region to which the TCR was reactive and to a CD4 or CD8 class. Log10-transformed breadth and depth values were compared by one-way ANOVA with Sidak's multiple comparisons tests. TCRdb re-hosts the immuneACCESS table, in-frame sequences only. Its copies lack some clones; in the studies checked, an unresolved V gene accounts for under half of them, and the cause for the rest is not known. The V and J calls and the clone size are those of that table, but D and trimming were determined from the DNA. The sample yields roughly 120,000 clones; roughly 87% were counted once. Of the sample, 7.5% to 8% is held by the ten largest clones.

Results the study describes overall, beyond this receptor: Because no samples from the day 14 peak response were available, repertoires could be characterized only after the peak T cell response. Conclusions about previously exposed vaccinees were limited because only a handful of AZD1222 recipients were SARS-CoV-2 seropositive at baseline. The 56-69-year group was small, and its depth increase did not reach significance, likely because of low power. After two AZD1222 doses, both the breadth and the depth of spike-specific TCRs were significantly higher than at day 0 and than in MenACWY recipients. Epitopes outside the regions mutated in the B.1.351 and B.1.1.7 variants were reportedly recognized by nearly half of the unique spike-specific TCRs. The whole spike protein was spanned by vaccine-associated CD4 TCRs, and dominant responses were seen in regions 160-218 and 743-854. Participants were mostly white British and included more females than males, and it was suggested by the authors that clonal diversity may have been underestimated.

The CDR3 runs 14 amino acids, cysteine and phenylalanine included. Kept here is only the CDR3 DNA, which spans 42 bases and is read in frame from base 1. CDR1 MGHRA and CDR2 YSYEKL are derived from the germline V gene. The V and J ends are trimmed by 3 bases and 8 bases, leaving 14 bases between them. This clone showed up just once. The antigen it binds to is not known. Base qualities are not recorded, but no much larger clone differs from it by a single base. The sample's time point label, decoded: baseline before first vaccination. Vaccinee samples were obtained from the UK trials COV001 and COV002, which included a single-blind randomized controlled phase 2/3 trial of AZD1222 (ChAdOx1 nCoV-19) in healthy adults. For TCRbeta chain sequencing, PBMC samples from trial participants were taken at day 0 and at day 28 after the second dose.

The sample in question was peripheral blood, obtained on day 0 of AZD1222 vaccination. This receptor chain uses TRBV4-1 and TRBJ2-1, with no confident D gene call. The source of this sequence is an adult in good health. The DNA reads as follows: TGCGCCAGCAGCCATCCTCCAGTCCAGGATGAGCAGTTCTTC. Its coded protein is CASSHPPVQDEQFF.